What follows are 30 T cell receptor beta chains derived from one specimen sequenced in a study of blood T cell repertoires in COVID-19. Method: immunoSEQ multiplex PCR; TCRdb's copy keeps in-frame clones and lacks some. The sample has around 310,000 clones, around 89% seen once. What was sequenced was peripheral blood. The receptors shown here come from a woman in her thirties or forties with COVID-19, enrolled during active disease.

The chain links TRBV6-5 to TRBJ1-2; 8 nucleotides line up with TRBD1. V lost 0 bases to trimming and J lost 8 bases; unmatched junction nucleotides: 5. This CDR3 is built from 14 residues. Germline CDR1 MNHEY, CDR2 SVGAGI. The CDR3 protein is CASSYSTTGEGYTF. The DNA for the CDR3 is TGTGCCAGCAGTTACTCGACGACAGGGGAAGGCTACACCTTC.

This clone has only one observation. V is TRBV19 and J is TRBJ1-1; a weak D match, TRBD1 (6 bases). Per germline, CDR1 LNHDA and CDR2 SQIVND (reference sequence). The V end lost 0 bases, the J end lost 5 bases, and 10 bases lay between the germline ends. The CDR3 sequence is 14 residues long. DNA for the CDR3: TGTGCCAGTAGTATAGAGGGGAGGGGGACTGAAGCTTTCTTT. Amino acid sequence: CASSIEGRGTEAFF. The full variable domain, with the rest looked up from reference TRBV19 and TRBJ1-1, is DGGITQSPKYLFRKEGQNVTLSCEQNLNHDAMYWYRQDPGQGLRLIYYSQIVNDFQKGDIAEGYSVSREKKESFPLTVTSAQKNPTAFYLCASSIEGRGTEAFFGQGTRLTVV.

The rearrangement links TRBV27 to TRBJ2-1, with a possible D match to TRBD1 (5 bases). Germline assignment: CDR1 MNHEY and CDR2 SMNVEV (reference sequence). Between the trimmed V and J ends, which lost 6 bases and 0 bases, there was a span of 6 bases. This CDR3 is built from 13 residues. Written as DNA, the CDR3 is TGTGCCAGCAGGCAGGGCTCCTACAATGAGCAGTTCTTC. Protein product: CASRQGSYNEQFF.

In nucleotides, the CDR3 is TGTGCCAGCAGCGACCTAGCAGTAGAGACCCAGTACTTC. Its translation is CASSDLAVETQYF. The J gene is TRBJ2-5, the V gene TRBV7-9; a weak D match, TRBD2 (5 bases). The CDR3 loop spans 13 amino acids. Germline-derived CDR1 and CDR2 are SEHNR and FQNEAQ (reference sequence). Trimming stripped 5 bases from V and 4 bases from J, with 11 bases between.

This clone was recorded once. Other DNA sequences of this sample code for an identical CDR3. This sequence joins TRBV28 and TRBJ1-2; maybe TRBD1 (6 bases). V lost 2 bases and J lost 8, with 6 bases in between. This CDR3 comprises 11 residues. Looked up from germline, CDR1 is MDHEN and CDR2 is SYDVKM. For the CDR3, the DNA is TGTGCCAGCAGTTTAAGGGGGGGCTACACCTTC. It specifies CASSLRGGYTF.

The chain employs TRBV27 and TRBJ2-7; 7 nucleotides align to TRBD1. Germline V gives CDR1 MNHEY, CDR2 SMNVEV (reference sequence). V trimming: 5 bases; J trimming: 5 bases; junction bases outside the gene matches: 6. The CDR3 totals 13 residues. CDR3 sequence: CASSTRQGNEQYF. DNA for the CDR3: TGTGCCAGCAGTACCCGACAGGGTAACGAGCAGTACTTC.

The chain employs TRBV14 and TRBJ2-2, with TRBD2 matching 8 bases. Looked up from germline, CDR1 is SGHDN and CDR2 is FVKESK. V trimming: 3 bases; J trimming: 5 bases; junction bases outside the gene matches: 5. This CDR3 contains 15 residues. The CDR3 reads CASSQTGGLTGELFF. In DNA form, the CDR3 reads TGTGCCAGCAGCCAGACGGGGGGGCTTACCGGGGAGCTGTTTTTT.

The V and J genes are TRBV4-3 and TRBJ2-1, with 16 bases fitting TRBD2. In germline, CDR1 is LGHNA, CDR2 YSLEER. The junction had 7 bases not matched to a gene; V was cut back by 9 bases and J by 8 bases. CDR3 length: 15 residues. CDR3 coding DNA: TGCGCCAGTAACGTGGGGACTAGCGGGAGGGATGAGCAGTTCTTC. Amino acid sequence: CASNVGTSGRDEQFF.

The chain is built from TRBV19 and TRBJ1-5; the D gene is possibly TRBD1 (5 bases). The germline CDR1 and CDR2 sequences are LNHDA and SQIVND (reference sequence). There are 15 residues in the CDR3. The V and J ends lost 10 bases and 0 bases respectively, with 16 bases between them. The CDR3 loop is CATTIGHFSNQPQHF. The CDR3, as DNA: TGTGCCACCACCATAGGACACTTTAGCAATCAGCCCCAGCATTTT.

The V and J genes are TRBV7-2 and TRBJ1-1, with D maybe TRBD1 (6 bases). Trimming left V 6 bases short and J 3 bases short, with 14 bases between. This CDR3 spans 14 amino acids. CDR1 SGHTA and CDR2 FQGNSA come from the germline V gene. The CDR3 here is CASRNLGAHTEAFF. CDR3 sequence (DNA): TGTGCCAGCAGAAACCTGGGGGCGCACACTGAAGCTTTCTTT.

The gene calls are TRBV6-5 and TRBJ1-5; the match to TRBD1 covers 7 bases. This CDR3 has 15 residues. Germline CDR1 reads MNHEY; CDR2 reads SVGAGI. Losses at the gene ends were 2 bases for V and 6 bases for J; bases not matched to a gene: 7. The CDR3 coding sequence is TGTGCCAGCAGTTACGAGAGGCCAGGGGGTCAGCCCCAGCATTTT. Translation gives CASSYERPGGQPQHF.

V usage is TRBV4-3 and J usage is TRBJ2-3; tentatively, D is TRBD2 (5 bases). This CDR3 is 18 amino acids long. CDR1 is LGHNA, CDR2 YSLEER, per germline. V lost 0 bases to trimming and J lost 4 bases, with 20 bases between them. CDR3 region: CASSQDAYRGILADTQYF. CDR3 DNA: TGCGCCAGCAGCCAAGATGCGTATCGAGGGATCCTAGCAGATACGCAGTATTTT.

This sequence joins TRBV5-6 and TRBJ1-6, with 7 bases aligning to TRBD1. Trimming removed 5 bases from V and 7 bases from J; junction bases left unmatched: 6. CDR3 size: 14 residues. CDR1 and CDR2 (germline): SGHDT, YYEEEE. The CDR3 coding sequence is TGTGCCAGCAGTTGGGGACAGCGCAATTCACCCCTCCACTTT. Protein: CASSWGQRNSPLHF. Filled out from reference TRBV5-6 and TRBJ1-6, the complete variable domain reads DAGVTQSPTHLIKTRGQQVTLRCSPKSGHDTVSWYQQALGQGPQFIFQYYEEEERQRGNFPDRFSGHQFPNYSSELNVNALLLGDSALYLCASSWGQRNSPLHFGNGTRLTVT.

The V gene is TRBV18, the J gene TRBJ1-1; 7 bases align to TRBD1. CDR3 length equals 16 residues. Unmatched junction bases numbered 8, after V lost 3 bases and J lost 1 base. CDR1 and CDR2 (germline): KGHSH, LQKENI. DNA of the CDR3: TGTGCCAGCTCACCCTCCCCGGGACAGTCGAACACTGAAGCTTTCTTT. The encoded protein is CASSPSPGQSNTEAFF.

The chain employs TRBV25-1 and TRBJ1-1; D unresolved. From germline, CDR1 is MGHDK and CDR2 SYGVNS. V dropped 3 bases and J dropped 1 base, with 12 bases sitting between them. The CDR3 runs to 15 residues. CDR3 sequence reads: CASSESRRANTEAFF. CDR3 DNA sequence: TGTGCCAGCAGTGAGTCACGGCGGGCGAACACTGAAGCTTTCTTT. Complete variable domain (other parts from reference TRBV25-1 and TRBJ1-1): EADIYQTPRYLVIGTGKKITLECSQTMGHDKMYWYQQDPGMELHLIHYSYGVNSTEKGDLSSESTVSRIRTEHFPLTLESARPSHTSQYLCASSESRRANTEAFFGQGTRLTVV.

The rearrangement uses TRBV4-3 and TRBJ2-1, with D tentatively TRBD2 (5 bases). V dropped 0 bases and J dropped 8 bases, with 11 bases sitting between them. The germline gives CDR1 LGHNA, CDR2 YSLEER. This CDR3 is 14 amino acids long. The CDR3 sequence is CASSQETRRDEQFF. The CDR3 DNA reads TGCGCCAGCAGCCAAGAGACAAGGCGGGATGAGCAGTTCTTC.

This clone has just one count. This chain connects TRBV2 to TRBJ2-6; D gene uncertain. Per the germline V gene, CDR1 is SNHLY and CDR2 is FYNNEI. Deletions cut 7 bases from V and 0 bases from J, with 4 bases between. This CDR3 region has 13 residues. CDR3 residues: CASTYSGANVLTF. The CDR3 DNA reads as TGTGCCAGCACTTACTCTGGGGCCAACGTCCTGACTTTC.

In the case of this clone: The sample has other DNA sequences that encode this CDR3 too. The rearrangement joins TRBV28 to TRBJ1-2; weak D call: TRBD1 (6 bases). V was pared by 4 bases and J by 3 bases, with 9 bases between. The CDR3 consists of 13 residues. Germline CDR1 reads MDHEN; CDR2 reads SYDVKM. Written as DNA, the CDR3 is TGTGCCAGCAGTTCAGGGGTGGACTATGGCTACACCTTC. This encodes CASSSGVDYGYTF.

A single count supports this clone. The chain recombines TRBV2 with TRBJ2-7; 10 bases fit TRBD1. The CDR3 is 15 residues long. Germline loops: CDR1 SNHLY, CDR2 FYNNEI. With V trimmed by 0 bases and J by 2 bases, 1 base remained unmatched. This chain's CDR3 is CASSEAGQGPYEQYF. In nucleotides, the CDR3 is TGTGCCAGCAGTGAAGCGGGACAGGGGCCCTACGAGCAGTACTTC.

CDR3 DNA sequence: TGTGCCAGCAGTTACTCGGCTAGCGGGAGCGAGCAGTACTTC. Protein sequence: CASSYSASGSEQYF. The V and J genes are TRBV6-5 and TRBJ2-7, with TRBD2 identical over 10 bases. The V gene end was trimmed by 0 bases and the J gene end by 6 bases; junction bases not matched to a gene: 2. This CDR3 spans 14 amino acids. Germline CDR1 MNHEY, CDR2 SVGAGI.

V and J are TRBV5-1 and TRBJ2-3, with 14 bases lining up with TRBD2. This CDR3 is 18 amino acids long. Germline CDR1 is SGHRS and CDR2 is YFSETQ. V trimming: 3 bases; J trimming: 0 bases; junction bases outside the gene matches: 6. The CDR3 DNA reads as TGCGCCAGCAGCTGGGGAGGACTAGCGGGGGGCAGCACAGATACGCAGTATTTT. This sequence encodes CASSWGGLAGGSTDTQYF.

The chain combines TRBV28 with TRBJ2-7, with 7 bases fitting TRBD1. Germline V gene sequence: CDR1 MDHEN, CDR2 SYDVKM. This CDR3 contains 18 residues. The ends lost 11 bases at V and 0 bases at J; junction bases unmatched: 22. CDR3 in amino acids: CASRRELRGPTTSYEQYF. The CDR3 DNA is TGTGCCTCCCGCCGTGAGCTGAGGGGGCCTACCACCTCCTACGAGCAGTACTTC.

The rearrangement uses TRBV20-1 and TRBJ1-1; D remains unclear. CDR1 is DFQATT and CDR2 is SNEGSKA in the germline V gene (reference sequence). This CDR3 is built from 16 residues. Deletions cut 3 bases from V and 5 bases from J, with 22 bases between. The chain's CDR3 is CSASRWGASPDTEAFF. Here the CDR3 DNA reads TGCAGTGCTAGTCGATGGGGAGCTTCGCCCGATACTGAAGCTTTCTTT.

The V and J genes are TRBV7-9 and TRBJ1-2, with TRBD1 matching over 8 bases. V gave up 5 bases and J gave up 6 bases; unmatched junction bases: 11. Germline CDR1 and CDR2: SEHNR and FQNEAQ (reference sequence). The CDR3 length is 15 residues. CDR3 nucleotides: TGTGCCAGCAGCCCGGGGGACAGGCCTTCTGATGGCTACACCTTC. It translates to CASSPGDRPSDGYTF.

This clone appeared once. The genes are TRBV10-3 and TRBJ1-1; D may be TRBD1 (5 bases). Trimming shortened V by 4 bases and J by 3 bases, and 15 bases separated the two germline ends. Germline lookup yields CDR1 ENHRY and CDR2 SYGVKD. This CDR3 has 15 residues. CDR3 DNA: TGTGCCATCAGTGGGACCAGGGTCGAGGACACTGAAGCTTTCTTT. Its protein is CAISGTRVEDTEAFF.

The genes are TRBV19 and TRBJ1-1; tentatively, D is TRBD1 (5 bases). The CDR3 consists of 13 residues. Per germline, CDR1 LNHDA and CDR2 SQIVND (reference sequence). With 5 bases removed from V and 3 bases from J, the gap between germline ends came to 10 bases. The CDR3 loop is CASSPTVDTEAFF. In DNA, the CDR3 is TGTGCCAGTAGTCCGACAGTGGACACTGAAGCTTTCTTT.

The chain is built from TRBV27 and TRBJ1-1; D possibly corresponds to TRBD1 (6 bases). The CDR3 runs 12 residues. Germline V gene data show CDR1 as MNHEY and CDR2 as SMNVEV (reference sequence). Trimming took off 5 bases at V and 8 bases at J, with 12 bases between the two ends. The CDR3 coding sequence is TGTGCCAGCAGTATACAGGGCGGGGAAGCTTTCTTT. This sequence encodes CASSIQGGEAFF.

This chain connects TRBV14 to TRBJ1-3; perhaps TRBD1 as D (6 bases). Trimming took off 0 bases at V and 2 bases at J, with 8 bases between the two ends. The CDR3 is made up of 15 amino acids. CDR1 SGHDN and CDR2 FVKESK come from the germline V gene. CDR3 in amino acids: CASSQEAGAGNTIYF. The CDR3 DNA is TGTGCCAGCAGCCAAGAAGCAGGGGCTGGAAACACCATATATTTT. The whole variable domain, filled in from reference TRBV14 and TRBJ1-3, reads EAGVTQFPSHSVIEKGQTVTLRCDPISGHDNLYWYRRVMGKEIKFLLHFVKESKQDESGMPNNRFLAERTGGTYSTLKVQPAELEDSGVYFCASSQEAGAGNTIYFGEGSWLTVV.

CDR3 protein: CAQQGQGSNEQFF. The DNA of the CDR3 is TGTGCACAACAGGGACAGGGATCCAATGAGCAGTTCTTC. The genes are TRBV11-2 and TRBJ2-1, with 9 bases aligning to TRBD1. The CDR3 loop spans 13 amino acids. CDR1 and CDR2 (germline): SGHAT, FQNNGV.

The rearrangement links TRBV30 to TRBJ2-7; TRBD1 matches 10 bases. Germline V lookup: CDR1 GTSNPN, CDR2 SVGIG (reference sequence). Trimming removed 3 bases from V and 1 base from J; junction bases left unmatched: 6. CDR3 length: 15 residues. For the CDR3, the DNA is TGTGCCTGGAGGGCCCGACAGGGGGCTTCCTACGAGCAGTACTTC. It translates to CAWRARQGASYEQYF.